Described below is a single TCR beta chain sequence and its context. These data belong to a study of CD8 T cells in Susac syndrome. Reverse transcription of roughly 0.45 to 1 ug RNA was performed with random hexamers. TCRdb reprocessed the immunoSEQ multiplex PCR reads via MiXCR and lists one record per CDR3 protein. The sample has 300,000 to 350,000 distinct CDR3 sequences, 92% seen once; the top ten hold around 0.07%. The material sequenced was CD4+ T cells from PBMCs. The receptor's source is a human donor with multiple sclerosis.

CDR3 nucleotide sequence: TGCAGTGCTAGAGGCCTGAGGGGACTAGCGACCTACGAGCAGTACTTC. Protein: CSARGLRGLATYEQYF. The V and J genes are TRBV20-1 and TRBJ2-7; 10 bases line up with TRBD2. Germline V gene sequence: CDR1 DFQATT, CDR2 SNEGSKA (reference sequence). CDR3 length: 16 amino acids. V lost 1 base, J lost 2 bases, and 8 bases stayed unmatched.